This T cell receptor (beta chain) was obtained from a study of PD-L1 blockade in urothelial cancer. Looking at the study overall: Typically, measured as a median, blood samples had 150,000 or so T cells.

There were between 1 and 8 samples from each patient, taken pretreatment and on-treatment. Trimming stripped 2 bases from V and 4 bases from J, with 8 bases between. The CDR3 sequence is 14 residues long. CDR1 and CDR2 (germline): SGHVS, FNYEAQ. Each PCR received spiked synthetic TCR analog templates. Only in-frame clones appear in the TCRdb table, and some are missing; sequencing was by immunoSEQ multiplex PCR. This sample carries 53,000 or so clones, around 86% of them seen once, and the ten largest clones take more than 15%. V is TRBV7-6 and J is TRBJ1-4; maybe TRBD1 (5 bases). The source of this sequence is a man in his sixties with urothelial cancer. Sequenced here: PBMCs, sampled around atezolizumab (anti-PD-L1) treatment. This CDR3 reads CASSLPGYNEKLFF. The CDR3 coding sequence is TGTGCCAGCAGCTTACCAGGGTATAATGAAAAACTGTTTTTT.